This record concerns one T cell receptor beta chain sequence. This sample is drawn from a study of blood T cell repertoires in COVID-19. Overall study: T cells, B-cell-depleted T cells, or PBMCs provided the cDNA or gDNA that served as material.

Original handling: Researchers report that nucleated cell counts were estimated from reference gene primer amplification. Clones were read by immunoSEQ multiplex PCR, and TCRdb kept only the in-frame ones, dropping some. That table supplies the V and J calls and clone size; D and trimming were determined from the DNA. This table has more than 250,000 clones, 86% appearing once. V was clipped by 5 bases and J by 4 bases, with 21 bases between them. The CDR3 is made up of 17 amino acids. Per the germline V gene, CDR1 is LNHDA and CDR2 is SQIVND (reference sequence). The receptor was isolated from a woman aged 45 to 65 with acute or convalescent COVID-19. V and J are TRBV19 and TRBJ1-5, with D hard to call. Sample: peripheral blood. The CDR3 loop reads CASSPPSPVLSNQPQHF. CDR3 nucleotides: TGTGCCAGTAGTCCGCCGAGCCCGGTTTTGTCTAATCAGCCCCAGCATTTT.